This is a list of T cell receptor beta chains from one sample in a study of cytomegalovirus exposure and HLA in healthy donors. Assay: immunoSEQ multiplex PCR; the TCRdb copy retains only in-frame clones and omits some. The sample has about 140,000 clones, roughly 9.8% seen once. Sample: PBMCs. These receptors all stem from a man between 45 and 60 years old in good health and CMV-seronegative. The CDR3 runs from the conserved cysteine through the conserved F or W.

v_call	j_call	cdr3_length	cdr3_aa
TRBV5-1	TRBJ2-7	14	CASARDTSSYEQYF
TRBV5-6	TRBJ2-3	16	CASTFRGAHITDTQYF
TRBV28	TRBJ2-3	19	CASSLVVAGGMGGTDTQYF
TRBV6-4	TRBJ1-5	10	CASSCEPQHF
TRBV30	TRBJ1-2	13	CACQGAGGYGYTF
TRBV19	TRBJ1-2	18	CASSPGFRQPRPEYGYTF
TRBV4-1	TRBJ1-1	15	CASSQVPVAGTEAFF
TRBV28	TRBJ1-1	10	CATRGTEAFF
TRBV6-1	TRBJ1-5	14	CASSIRQGNQPQHF
TRBV28	.	14	CASSYLDGDYEQYF
TRBV5-8	TRBJ2-7	14	CASSLGQSSYEQYF
TRBV29-1	TRBJ2-7	13	CSVEAVGAREQYF
TRBV5-6	TRBJ1-5	17	CASSFGPSQTPGQPQHF
TRBV5-1	TRBJ1-1	13	CASSFQANTEAFF
TRBV6-6	TRBJ2-5	15	CASSFPGTGKETQYF
TRBV7-2	TRBJ1-1	13	CASSRGAGEEAFF
TRBV13	TRBJ2-7	14	CASSPRGYSYEQYF
TRBV2	TRBJ2-7	13	CATGTGVVYEQYF
TRBV6-5	TRBJ1-5	14	CATSVGRGNQPQHF
TRBV18	TRBJ2-5	15	CASSPWDRAQETQYF
TRBV6-5	TRBJ1-2	12	CASRFTTGVYTF
TRBV30	TRBJ2-5	15	CAWSVGGLYQETQYF
TRBV4-1	TRBJ2-1	18	CASQGGLAGGRSYNEQFF
TRBV6-6	TRBJ2-2	13	CASGGANTGELFF
TRBV6-6	TRBJ1-5	15	CASSLGQGYNQPQHF
TRBV11-1	TRBJ1-1	12	CASSFSDTEAFF
TRBV2	TRBJ1-2	13	CASSARENYGYTF
TRBV30	TRBJ2-1	13	CAWSGLSYNEQFF
TRBV19	TRBJ2-3	14	CASSDRGQGDTQYF
TRBV19	TRBJ2-5	16	CASSMSDQGNRETQYF
TRBV6-6	TRBJ1-1	12	CASSTDGFEAFF
TRBV7-9	TRBJ2-1	13	CASSTSGRDEQFF
TRBV2	TRBJ2-5	13	CASSARLQETQYF
TRBV19	TRBJ2-7	13	CASTPGDPYEQYF
TRBV6-5	TRBJ2-7	14	CASSSTGLGYEQYF
TRBV29-1	TRBJ2-7	13	CSGAQGALSEQYF